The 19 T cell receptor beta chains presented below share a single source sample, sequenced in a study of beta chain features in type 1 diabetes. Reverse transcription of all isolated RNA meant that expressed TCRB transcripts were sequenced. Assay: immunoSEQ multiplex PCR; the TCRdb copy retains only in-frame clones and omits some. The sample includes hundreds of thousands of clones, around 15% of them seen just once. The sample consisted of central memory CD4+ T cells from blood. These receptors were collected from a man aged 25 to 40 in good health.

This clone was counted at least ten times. The CDR3 region is CARTGRDHHEQFF. The CDR3 DNA reads TGTGCCCGCACTGGGCGGGACCATCATGAGCAGTTCTTC. The genes are TRBV19 and TRBJ2-1; a weak D match, TRBD2 (6 bases). The CDR3 length is 13 residues. V gave up 11 bases and J gave up 8 bases, with 19 bases separating them. Germline assignment: CDR1 LNHDA and CDR2 SQIVND (reference sequence).

The CDR3 bases are TGCGCCAGCAGCCAAGACCAATGGACAGGGACTGAAGCTTTCTTT. Translation: CASSQDQWTGTEAFF. The chain uses TRBV4-3 and TRBJ1-1; 8 bases map to TRBD1. Germline V gene data show CDR1 as LGHNA and CDR2 as YSLEER. The V gene end was trimmed by 0 bases and the J gene end by 5 bases; junction bases not matched to a gene: 5. The CDR3 has 15 residues.

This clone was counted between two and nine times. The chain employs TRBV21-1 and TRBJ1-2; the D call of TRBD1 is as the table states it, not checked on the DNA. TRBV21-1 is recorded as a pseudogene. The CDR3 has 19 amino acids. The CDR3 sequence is CASSKALVGQAGWTYGYTF. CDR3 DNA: TGTGCCAGCAGCAAAGCGCTGGTAGGACAGGCTGGGTGGACCTATGGCTACACCTTC.

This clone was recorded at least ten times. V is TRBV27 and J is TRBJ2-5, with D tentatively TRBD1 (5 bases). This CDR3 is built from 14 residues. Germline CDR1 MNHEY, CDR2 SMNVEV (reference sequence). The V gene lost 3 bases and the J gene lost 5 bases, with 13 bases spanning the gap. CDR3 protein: CASSFAGLGETQYF. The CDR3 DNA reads TGTGCCAGCAGTTTCGCAGGGCTAGGTGAGACCCAGTACTTC.

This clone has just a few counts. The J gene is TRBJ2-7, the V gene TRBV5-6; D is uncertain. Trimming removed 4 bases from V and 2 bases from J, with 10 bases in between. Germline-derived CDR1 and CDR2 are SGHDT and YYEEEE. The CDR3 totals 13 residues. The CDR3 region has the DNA TGTGCCAGCAGCCCTCGAGGAGCCTACGAGCAGTACTTC. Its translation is CASSPRGAYEQYF.

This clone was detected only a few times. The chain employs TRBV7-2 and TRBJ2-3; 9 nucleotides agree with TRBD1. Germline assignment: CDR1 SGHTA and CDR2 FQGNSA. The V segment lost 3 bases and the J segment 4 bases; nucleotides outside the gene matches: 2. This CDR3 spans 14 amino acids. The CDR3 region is CASSFDRGADTQYF. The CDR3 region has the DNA TGTGCCAGCAGCTTTGACAGGGGGGCAGATACGCAGTATTTT.

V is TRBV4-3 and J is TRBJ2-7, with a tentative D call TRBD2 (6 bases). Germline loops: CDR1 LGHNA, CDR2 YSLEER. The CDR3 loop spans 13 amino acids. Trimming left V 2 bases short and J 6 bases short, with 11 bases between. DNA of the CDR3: TGCGCCAGCAGCCAAATCGGGGGAGGCGAGCAGTACTTC. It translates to CASSQIGGGEQYF.

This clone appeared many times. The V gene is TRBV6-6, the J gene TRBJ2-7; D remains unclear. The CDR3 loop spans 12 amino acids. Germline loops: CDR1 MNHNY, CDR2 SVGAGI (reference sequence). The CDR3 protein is CAISEYGYEQYV. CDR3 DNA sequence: TGTGCCATCAGTGAGTACGGGTACGAGCAGTACGTC.

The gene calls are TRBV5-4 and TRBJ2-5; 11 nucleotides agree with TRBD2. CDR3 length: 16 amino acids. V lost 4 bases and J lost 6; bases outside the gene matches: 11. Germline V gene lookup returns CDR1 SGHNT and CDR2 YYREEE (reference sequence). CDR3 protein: CASSLVGTSGRKTQYF. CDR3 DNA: TGTGCCAGCAGCCTGGTCGGGACTAGCGGCAGGAAGACCCAGTACTTC.

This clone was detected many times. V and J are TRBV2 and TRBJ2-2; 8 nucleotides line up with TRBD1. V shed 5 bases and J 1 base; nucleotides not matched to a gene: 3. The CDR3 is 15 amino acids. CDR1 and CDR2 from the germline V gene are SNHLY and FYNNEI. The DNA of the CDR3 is TGTGCCAGCAGTCAGGACAGGGTGAACACCGGGGAGCTGTTTTTT. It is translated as CASSQDRVNTGELFF.

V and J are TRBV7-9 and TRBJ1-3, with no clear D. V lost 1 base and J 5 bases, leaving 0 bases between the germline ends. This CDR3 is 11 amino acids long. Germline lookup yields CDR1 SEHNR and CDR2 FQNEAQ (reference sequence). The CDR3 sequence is CASSLGNTIYF. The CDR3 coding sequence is TGTGCCAGCAGCTTAGGAAACACCATATATTTT.

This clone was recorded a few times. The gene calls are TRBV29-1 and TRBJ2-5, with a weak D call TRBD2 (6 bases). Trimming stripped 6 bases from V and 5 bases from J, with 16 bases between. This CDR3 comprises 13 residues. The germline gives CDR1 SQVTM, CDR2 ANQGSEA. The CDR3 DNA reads TGCAGCGTGGACAAGGGGAGCGGGGAGACCCAGTACTTC. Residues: CSVDKGSGETQYF.

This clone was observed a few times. CDR3 coding DNA: TGTGCCAGCAGCTTTAATGATGCGCGGTTGGCGACCATTCAGTACTTC. The encoded protein is CASSFNDARLATIQYF. This rearrangement joins TRBV7-2 to TRBJ2-4, with D unclear. With 3 bases removed from V and 9 bases from J, the gap between germline ends came to 21 bases. The CDR3 spans 16 residues. In germline, CDR1 is SGHTA, CDR2 FQGNSA.

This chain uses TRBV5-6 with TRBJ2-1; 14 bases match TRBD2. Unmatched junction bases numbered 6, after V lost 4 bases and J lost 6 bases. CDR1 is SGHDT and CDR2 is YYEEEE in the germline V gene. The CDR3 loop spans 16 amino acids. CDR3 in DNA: TGTGCCAGCAGCCCCCCGACTAGCGGGGGGGCCAATGAGCAGTTCTTC. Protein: CASSPPTSGGANEQFF.

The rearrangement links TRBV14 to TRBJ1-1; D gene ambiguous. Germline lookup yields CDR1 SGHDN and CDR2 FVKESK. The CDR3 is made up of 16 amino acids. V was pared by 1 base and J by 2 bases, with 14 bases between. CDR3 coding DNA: TGTGCCAGCAGCCAAGTAAGATTCATAAAAAACACTGAAGCTTTCTTT. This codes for CASSQVRFIKNTEAFF.

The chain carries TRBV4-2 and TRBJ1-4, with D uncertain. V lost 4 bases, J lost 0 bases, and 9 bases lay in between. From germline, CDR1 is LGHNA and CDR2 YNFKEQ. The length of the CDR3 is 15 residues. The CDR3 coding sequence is TGTGCCAGCAGCCGAGCGACTGCAACTAATGAAAAACTGTTTTTT. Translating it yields CASSRATATNEKLFF.

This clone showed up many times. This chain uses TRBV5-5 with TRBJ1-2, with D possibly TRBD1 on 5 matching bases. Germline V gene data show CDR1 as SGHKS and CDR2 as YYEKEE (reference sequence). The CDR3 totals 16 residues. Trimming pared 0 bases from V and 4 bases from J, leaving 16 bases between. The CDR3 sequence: CASSLVPGRGGYGYTF. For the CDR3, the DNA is TGTGCCAGCAGCTTGGTCCCGGGGAGGGGAGGCTATGGCTACACCTTC.

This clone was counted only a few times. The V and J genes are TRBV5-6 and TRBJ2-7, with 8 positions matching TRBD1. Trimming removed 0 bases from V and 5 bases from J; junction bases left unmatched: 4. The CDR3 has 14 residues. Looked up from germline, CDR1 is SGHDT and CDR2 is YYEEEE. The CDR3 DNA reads TGTGCCAGCAGCTTGGGCAGGGGGCGCAACGAGCAGTACTTC. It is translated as CASSLGRGRNEQYF. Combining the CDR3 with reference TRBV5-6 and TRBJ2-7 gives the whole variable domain DAGVTQSPTHLIKTRGQQVTLRCSPKSGHDTVSWYQQALGQGPQFIFQYYEEEERQRGNFPDRFSGHQFPNYSSELNVNALLLGDSALYLCASSLGRGRNEQYFGPGTRLTVT.

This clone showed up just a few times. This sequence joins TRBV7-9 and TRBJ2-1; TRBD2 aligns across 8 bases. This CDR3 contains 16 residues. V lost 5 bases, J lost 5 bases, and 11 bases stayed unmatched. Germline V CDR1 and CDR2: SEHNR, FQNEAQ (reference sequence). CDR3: CASSQGGGGTHNEQFF. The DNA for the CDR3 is TGTGCCAGCAGCCAAGGAGGCGGGGGGACCCACAATGAGCAGTTCTTC.